This is a list of T cell receptor beta chains from one sample in a study of cytomegalovirus exposure and HLA in healthy donors. The data were produced by immunoSEQ multiplex PCR, yet TCRdb's version contains in-frame clones alone and is incomplete. Of about 180,000 clones listed, less than 80% are singletons. Source material: PBMCs. The source of these receptors is a woman aged 35 to 49 in good health and CMV-seronegative. Each CDR3 is given with its conserved first and last residue. The D gene is left open where the match is weak. The size field is filled for only some rows; it gives once, few, many or a size class.

J gene,clone size,D gene,V gene,CDR3 protein,CDR3 DNA
TRBJ2-5,-,TRBD1,TRBV5-1,CASSLTGQGPEQYF,TGCGCCAGCAGCTTGACGGGACAGGGGCCAGAGCAGTACTTC
TRBJ1-1,-,TRBD1,TRBV19,CASTGDRGYEAFF,TGTGCCAGTACCGGGGACAGGGGGTATGAAGCTTTCTTT
TRBJ1-1,once,-,TRBV5-1,CASSLQGSEAFF,TGCGCCAGCAGCTTGCAGGGCTCTGAAGCTTTCTTT
TRBJ1-5,-,-,TRBV19,CASSSGAQPQHF,TGTGCCAGTAGTTCCGGTGCCCAGCCCCAGCATTTT
TRBJ2-7,-,-,TRBV5-1,CASSFATETYEQYF,TGCGCCAGCAGCTTTGCGACGGAGACCTACGAGCAGTACTTC
TRBJ2-1,once,TRBD2,TRBV5-1,CASSLDSGGDEQFF,TGCGCCAGCAGCTTGGACAGCGGGGGGGATGAGCAGTTCTTC
TRBJ2-5,-,TRBD2,TRBV19,CASSMAPPGLAAQETQYF,TGTGCCAGTAGTATGGCCCCCCCCGGACTAGCGGCCCAAGAGACCCAGTACTTC
TRBJ1-2,-,-,TRBV5-4,CASREQGGGYTF,TGTGCCAGCAGGGAACAGGGTGGAGGCTACACCTTC
TRBJ2-1,-,TRBD2,TRBV10-3,CAISDRLAGSYNEQFF,TGTGCCATCAGTGATCGGCTAGCGGGTTCTTACAATGAGCAGTTCTTC
TRBJ2-7,-,-,TRBV9,CASRQGHCYEQYF,TGTGCCAGCCGCCAGGGACACTGCTACGAGCAGTACTTC
TRBJ2-7,-,-,TRBV6-5,CASSSNHEMFYEQYF,TGTGCCAGCAGTTCTAACCACGAGATGTTCTACGAGCAGTACTTC
TRBJ2-5,-,-,TRBV6-6,CASSYSYRETQYF,TGTGCCAGCAGTTACTCCTACCGGGAGACCCAGTACTTC
TRBJ2-7,few,-,TRBV6-1,CASGESYEQYF,TGTGCCAGCGGGGAGTCCTACGAGCAGTACTTC
TRBJ2-7,few,TRBD2,TRBV30,CAWSGGWAGDYEQYF,TGTGCCTGGAGTGGCGGTTGGGCGGGAGACTACGAGCAGTACTTC
TRBJ2-7,-,TRBD1,TRBV30,CALNSGQGAREQYF,TGTGCCTTGAACTCGGGACAGGGGGCTCGCGAGCAGTACTTC
TRBJ1-2,-,TRBD1,TRBV19,CASSISRQGYGYTF,TGTGCCAGTAGTATATCTCGACAGGGTTATGGCTACACCTTC
TRBJ1-1,-,-,TRBV5-1,CASSLGAANTEAFF,TGCGCCAGCAGCCTAGGAGCGGCGAACACTGAAGCTTTCTTT
TRBJ2-7,-,-,TRBV27,CASSPTGSPGYEQYF,TGTGCCAGCAGCCCTACGGGTAGTCCTGGGTACGAGCAGTACTTC
TRBJ2-7,few,TRBD1,TRBV6-4,CASSGDRGSYEQYF,TGTGCCAGCAGTGGGGACAGGGGGAGCTACGAGCAGTACTTC
TRBJ2-1,-,TRBD2,TRBV4-3,CASSQGTSVYNEQFF,TGCGCCAGCAGCCAGGGGACTAGCGTCTACAATGAGCAGTTCTTC
TRBJ2-1,-,-,TRBV19,CASSKVRRQFF,TGTGCCAGTAGCAAGGTGAGGAGGCAGTTCTTC
TRBJ1-1,-,-,TRBV1,CTRRDRVNTEAFF,TGCACCAGACGAGACAGGGTCAACACTGAAGCTTTCTTT
TRBJ2-1,-,TRBD2,TRBV9,CASSGQGLAGVNEQFF,TGTGCCAGCAGCGGACAGGGACTAGCGGGAGTCAATGAGCAGTTCTTC
TRBJ2-5,-,-,TRBV19,CASSIRRGKQETQYF,TGTGCCAGTAGTATTCGCCGGGGAAAACAAGAGACCCAGTACTTC
TRBJ2-3,-,TRBD2,TRBV7-3,CASSLAGGIDTQYF,TGTGCCAGCAGCTTGGCGGGAGGCATAGATACGCAGTATTTT
TRBJ2-6,-,-,TRBV13,CASSHQVLSGANVLTF,TGTGCCAGCAGCCATCAGGTCCTCTCTGGGGCCAACGTCCTGACTTTC
TRBJ1-1,-,TRBD1,TRBV14,CASSQVGQGTNTEAFF,TGTGCCAGCAGCCAGGTGGGACAGGGAACTAACACTGAAGCTTTCTTT
TRBJ2-3,few,TRBD2,TRBV18,CASSPLGGGTLGDTQYF,TGTGCCAGCTCACCACTGGGCGGGGGTACCCTCGGAGATACGCAGTATTTT
TRBJ1-3,-,-,TRBV7-2,CASSLNGGSSGNTIYF,TGTGCCAGCAGCTTAAACGGAGGGAGCTCTGGAAACACCATATATTTT
TRBJ1-1,few,-,TRBV6-5,CASSPGRVSHTEAFF,TGTGCCAGCAGTCCCGGCAGGGTGTCACACACTGAAGCTTTCTTT
TRBJ1-5,few,-,TRBV27,CASSSMRTAREPQHF,TGTGCCAGCAGTTCTATGAGGACAGCCAGGGAGCCCCAGCATTTT
TRBJ2-5,-,-,TRBV7-2,CASSLVVGGIQETQYF,TGTGCCAGCAGCTTAGTTGTAGGGGGAATCCAAGAGACCCAGTACTTC
TRBJ1-4,-,-,TRBV6-1,CASRDRPAANEKLFF,TGTGCCAGCAGGGACAGACCCGCGGCGAATGAAAAACTGTTTTTT
TRBJ2-5,-,-,TRBV6-1,CASSGGGVETQYF,TGTGCCAGCAGTGGAGGGGGGGTGGAGACCCAGTACTTC
TRBJ1-5,-,TRBD1,TRBV27,CASSLRDRGQPQHF,TGTGCCAGCAGTTTGCGGGACAGGGGACAGCCCCAGCATTTT
TRBJ2-7,once,TRBD1,TRBV6-1,CASSDGTGGRYEQYF,TGTGCCAGCAGTGATGGGACAGGGGGCCGCTACGAGCAGTACTTC
TRBJ1-6,-,-,TRBV15,CATNTGTSVSPLHF,TGTGCCACCAACACCGGGACTTCAGTCTCACCCCTCCACTTT
TRBJ2-7,-,TRBD1,TRBV10-3,CAISETGGQDYF,TGTGCCATCAGTGAGACAGGGGGACAGGACTACTTC
TRBJ2-7,-,-,TRBV11-3,CASSVSQGYEQYF,TGTGCCAGCAGCGTAAGCCAGGGGTACGAGCAGTACTTC
TRBJ2-1,-,TRBD2,TRBV4-2,CASRLWTSGSENEQFF,TGTGCCAGCAGGCTGTGGACTAGCGGGAGTGAAAATGAGCAGTTCTTC
TRBJ1-2,-,-,TRBV10-3,CAISDPGRGYTF,TGTGCCATCAGTGATCCAGGGCGAGGCTACACCTTC
TRBJ1-2,-,TRBD1,TRBV5-6,CASSSPGQGSYGYTF,TGTGCCAGCAGCTCTCCGGGACAGGGGAGCTATGGCTACACCTTC
TRBJ1-1,-,-,TRBV2,CASVFQPGEAFF,TGTGCCAGCGTTTTCCAACCGGGTGAAGCTTTCTTT
TRBJ1-3,-,-,TRBV5-1,CASSLAPRQLISGNTIYF,TGCGCCAGCAGCTTGGCCCCCCGACAGCTCATCTCTGGAAACACCATATATTTT
TRBJ1-5,few,TRBD1,TRBV28,CASSPIQGSSNQPQHF,TGTGCCAGCAGCCCAATACAGGGGTCCAGCAATCAGCCCCAGCATTTT
TRBJ1-2,-,-,TRBV27,CASSLTGRHGYTF,TGTGCCAGCAGTTTAACAGGGAGACATGGCTACACCTTC
TRBJ2-7,-,-,TRBV7-9,CASSLALRIDTYEQYF,TGTGCCAGCAGCTTAGCGCTCCGGATAGACACCTACGAGCAGTACTTC
TRBJ1-2,-,-,TRBV11-2,CASSLDHRAHGYTF,TGTGCCAGCAGCTTAGATCACAGGGCTCATGGCTACACCTTC
TRBJ2-3,-,-,TRBV12-5,CASVLLHESTDTQYF,TGTGCTAGTGTTCTACTTCACGAGAGCACAGATACGCAGTATTTT
TRBJ1-6,-,TRBD1,TRBV7-9,CASSLGQGADNSPLHF,TGTGCCAGCAGCTTAGGACAGGGGGCTGATAATTCACCCCTCCACTTT
TRBJ2-5,-,-,TRBV2,CASTAGIGETQYF,TGTGCCAGCACTGCAGGGATTGGGGAGACCCAGTACTTC
TRBJ1-4,few,-,TRBV6-6,CASRQGLATNEKLFF,TGTGCCAGCAGGCAGGGCCTCGCAACTAATGAAAAACTGTTTTTT